This T cell receptor (beta chain) was captured by sequencing in a study of blood T cell repertoires in COVID-19. The CDR3 is 16 residues long. V lost 1 base and J lost 4; bases outside the gene matches: 4. Germline V gene sequence: CDR1 SGHTA, CDR2 FQGNSA. Repertoires were generated with immunoSEQ multiplex PCR, while TCRdb's copy carries only in-frame clones and drops some. The table lists about 220,000 clones, about 88% of them singletons. This receptor was obtained from a woman in her 30s who had recovered from COVID-19. Sequencing was carried out using PBMCs or T cells enriched from blood (not recorded which). This chain uses TRBV7-2 with TRBJ2-3, with 11 nucleotides matching TRBD2. The CDR3 DNA reads as TGTGCCAGCAGCTTAGGTAGCGGGGGGGCGGCAGATACGCAGTATTTT. This codes for CASSLGSGGAADTQYF.